This TCR beta chain was found in a study of cytomegalovirus exposure and HLA in healthy donors. On the study more broadly: When 300 to 400 donors were genotyped, just over 80% of them were found to fall in the Caucasian-associated ancestry cluster.

V trimming: 0 bases; J trimming: 7 bases; junction bases outside the gene matches: 7. There are 15 residues in the CDR3. Germline lookup yields CDR1 SGDLS and CDR2 YYNGEE. Likely unrecorded immune exposures existed in these nominally healthy donors. A multiplex PCR was run with 60 Vbeta primers and 13 Jbeta primers. TCRdb keeps only in-frame clones here, not all; method: immunoSEQ multiplex PCR. Here the sample spans around 190,000 clones, 75% to 85% being singletons. The sample comprised PBMCs. The receptor was derived from a woman in her 30s in good health and CMV-seropositive. The chain employs TRBV9 and TRBJ2-7; 10 bases agree with TRBD2. Written as DNA, the CDR3 is TGTGCCAGCAGCGTAGGGCCTAGCGGGAGTGCAGAGCAGTACTTC. Translated: CASSVGPSGSAEQYF.